These T cell receptor beta chains were read from a single sample in a study of T-cell reconstitution after alpha-beta-depleted transplantation in children. TCRdb re-called the PCR reads through MiXCR, storing one row per CDR3 protein. The data show 490,000 or so distinct CDR3 sequences, over 9.5% seen once. Here the sequenced sample was PBMCs, taken before TCRalphabeta/CD19-depleted stem cell transplant. The receptors derive from a child aged 2 to 9 with inherited bone marrow failure, due to receive a stem cell transplant. Each CDR3 is given with its conserved first and last residue. The D gene is left open where the match is weak. The size of a clone is reported for some rows only, either as once, few or many, or as a class for expanded clones.

v_gene: TRBV15
d_gene: NA
abundance: many
j_gene: TRBJ2-1
CDR3nt: TGTGCCACCAGCGGAACGACTGGCTACAATGAGCAGTTCTTC
CDR3aa: CATSGTTGYNEQFF

v_gene: TRBV28
d_gene: NA
abundance: many
j_gene: TRBJ2-1
CDR3nt: TGTGCCAGCAGTCCAGGACCCAATTCGTACAATGAGCAGTTCTTC
CDR3aa: CASSPGPNSYNEQFF

v_gene: TRBV25-1
d_gene: NA
abundance: many
j_gene: TRBJ2-1
CDR3nt: TGTGCCAGCAGTGTTCATGGCTTCTACAATGAGCAGTTCTTC
CDR3aa: CASSVHGFYNEQFF

v_gene: TRBV11-1
d_gene: TRBD1
abundance: few
j_gene: TRBJ2-3
CDR3nt: TGTGCCAGCAGCCCACCGGGACAGGGTAGCGGTGGCTATACAGATACGCAGTATTTT
CDR3aa: CASSPPGQGSGGYTDTQYF

v_gene: TRBV27
d_gene: NA
abundance: few
j_gene: TRBJ2-5
CDR3nt: TGTGCCAGCAGCGTACGTCCAGGCGCGATCCAAGAGACCCAGTACTTC
CDR3aa: CASSVRPGAIQETQYF

v_gene: TRBV24-1
d_gene: NA
abundance: many
j_gene: TRBJ2-3
CDR3nt: TGTGCCACCAGCACGGCGGTCGGGGCAGATACGCAGTATTTT
CDR3aa: CATSTAVGADTQYF

v_gene: TRBV12-3/TRBV12-4
d_gene: TRBD2
abundance: many
j_gene: TRBJ2-2
CDR3nt: TGTGCCAGCAGACAACTAGCGGGACTCTACACCGGGGAGCTGTTTTTT
CDR3aa: CASRQLAGLYTGELFF

v_gene: TRBV12-3/TRBV12-4
d_gene: NA
abundance: few
j_gene: TRBJ1-3
CDR3nt: TGTGCCAGCAGTTTAGCGCGAAGAGGGGCAGACACCATATATTTT
CDR3aa: CASSLARRGADTIYF

v_gene: TRBV20-1
d_gene: TRBD2
abundance: many
j_gene: TRBJ2-1
CDR3nt: TGCAGTGCTAGGATTATAGCGGGAGTCGGAGGTGAGCAGTTCTTC
CDR3aa: CSARIIAGVGGEQFF

v_gene: TRBV2
d_gene: TRBD2
abundance: many
j_gene: TRBJ2-7
CDR3nt: TGTGCCAGCAGGGGACTAGCGGGCTACGAGCAGTACTTC
CDR3aa: CASRGLAGYEQYF

v_gene: TRBV5-3
d_gene: NA
abundance: NA
j_gene: TRBJ2-7
CDR3nt: TGTGCCATGAGCTTGGAGGGCGGCGAGCAGTACTTC
CDR3aa: CAMSLEGGEQYF

v_gene: TRBV7-2
d_gene: NA
abundance: NA
j_gene: TRBJ2-3
CDR3nt: TGTGCCAGCAGCTACCGCGCGGGGGCCACAGATACGCAGTATTTT
CDR3aa: CASSYRAGATDTQYF

v_gene: TRBV29-1
d_gene: TRBD2
abundance: many
j_gene: TRBJ2-1
CDR3nt: TGCAGCGTTGTCAGGCTAGCGGGAGTTGATTACAATGAGCAGTTCTTC
CDR3aa: CSVVRLAGVDYNEQFF

v_gene: TRBV29-1
d_gene: TRBD1
abundance: many
j_gene: TRBJ1-1
CDR3nt: TGCAGCGTTGGATGGCCGGGACAGGGGGCGAGGGCTTTCTTT
CDR3aa: CSVGWPGQGARAFF

v_gene: TRBV24-1
d_gene: NA
abundance: many
j_gene: TRBJ2-1
CDR3nt: TGTGCCACCAGTGATTTAGGTGTAAGCTCCTACAATGAGCAGTTCTTC
CDR3aa: CATSDLGVSSYNEQFF

v_gene: TRBV27
d_gene: NA
abundance: many
j_gene: TRBJ2-1
CDR3nt: TGTGCCAGCACCGGTAATCGGGGATACTCCTACAATGAGCAGTTCTTC
CDR3aa: CASTGNRGYSYNEQFF

v_gene: TRBV6-1
d_gene: TRBD2
abundance: many
j_gene: TRBJ2-3
CDR3nt: TGTGCCAGCAGCCGTTCTCTAGCGGGAGCTACAGATACGCAGTATTTT
CDR3aa: CASSRSLAGATDTQYF

v_gene: TRBV27
d_gene: TRBD1
abundance: many
j_gene: TRBJ1-2
CDR3nt: TGTGCCAGCAGTTTAAGAGACAGGGGGCGAGTAAACTATGGCTACACCTTC
CDR3aa: CASSLRDRGRVNYGYTF

v_gene: TRBV14
d_gene: NA
abundance: many
j_gene: TRBJ2-3
CDR3nt: TGTGCCAGCAGCAGGCGAGGGGCAGCAGATACGCAGTATTTT
CDR3aa: CASSRRGAADTQYF

v_gene: TRBV2
d_gene: NA
abundance: few
j_gene: TRBJ1-4
CDR3nt: TGTGCCAGCAAACGCCCGGGCCAGCGCTATGAAAAACTGTTTTTT
CDR3aa: CASKRPGQRYEKLFF

v_gene: TRBV19
d_gene: TRBD1
abundance: NA
j_gene: TRBJ1-5
CDR3nt: TGTGCCAGTAGTATATTTGACAGGGGAACATCGCCCCAGCATTTT
CDR3aa: CASSIFDRGTSPQHF

v_gene: TRBV4-1
d_gene: NA
abundance: many
j_gene: TRBJ2-2
CDR3nt: TGCGCCAGCAGCCTCATCCTGGTCACCGGGGAGCTGTTTTTT
CDR3aa: CASSLILVTGELFF

v_gene: TRBV11-2
d_gene: NA
abundance: once
j_gene: TRBJ2-1
CDR3nt: TGTGCCAGCAGCTTAATTTTGCCTGGCGAGCAGTTCTTC
CDR3aa: CASSLILPGEQFF

v_gene: TRBV28
d_gene: NA
abundance: many
j_gene: TRBJ2-3
CDR3nt: TGTGCCAGCAGTTTCCGGGGGAGGCCAGATACGCAGTATTTT
CDR3aa: CASSFRGRPDTQYF

v_gene: TRBV11-2
d_gene: NA
abundance: NA
j_gene: TRBJ2-1
CDR3nt: TGTGCCAGCAGAAAGGTACAGGGTCGGAACAATGAGCAGTTCTTC
CDR3aa: CASRKVQGRNNEQFF

v_gene: TRBV19
d_gene: TRBD1
abundance: NA
j_gene: TRBJ2-7
CDR3nt: TGTGCCAGTAGTATCGATATAGGGACAGGTTACTACGAGCAGTACTTC
CDR3aa: CASSIDIGTGYYEQYF

v_gene: TRBV4-3
d_gene: NA
abundance: NA
j_gene: TRBJ2-3
CDR3nt: TGCGCCAGCAGCCAGGGGGTCGGGGGCGGATCGGATACGCAGTATTTT
CDR3aa: CASSQGVGGGSDTQYF

v_gene: TRBV10-3
d_gene: TRBD1
abundance: NA
j_gene: TRBJ1-3
CDR3nt: TGTGCCATCAGCGTAACAGGGGAAAGAGGAAACACCATATATTTT
CDR3aa: CAISVTGERGNTIYF

v_gene: TRBV20-1
d_gene: TRBD2
abundance: NA
j_gene: TRBJ2-3
CDR3nt: TGCAGTGCTAGAGATTTGACTAGCGCGAGCACAGATACGCAGTATTTT
CDR3aa: CSARDLTSASTDTQYF

v_gene: TRBV4-3
d_gene: NA
abundance: many
j_gene: TRBJ2-5
CDR3nt: TGCGCCAGCAGCCACACAGGGGCGGGGGAGACCCAGTACTTC
CDR3aa: CASSHTGAGETQYF

v_gene: TRBV7-9
d_gene: NA
abundance: many
j_gene: TRBJ1-3
CDR3nt: TGTGCCAGCAGTTCGACAGTCGACCCTTTCTCTGGAAACACCATATATTTT
CDR3aa: CASSSTVDPFSGNTIYF

v_gene: TRBV6-5
d_gene: TRBD1
abundance: many
j_gene: TRBJ1-6
CDR3nt: TGTGCCAGCATTAAGACAGGGGGGTCACCCCTCCACTTT
CDR3aa: CASIKTGGSPLHF

v_gene: TRBV4-2
d_gene: NA
abundance: once
j_gene: TRBJ2-5
CDR3nt: TGTGCCAGCAGCCGCCTAGGGGCAGGCCATGGAGAGACCCAGTACTTC
CDR3aa: CASSRLGAGHGETQYF

v_gene: TRBV7-2
d_gene: NA
abundance: NA
j_gene: TRBJ1-4
CDR3nt: TGTGCCAGCAGCTTAACCCCAACCTGGGAAAAACTGTTTTTT
CDR3aa: CASSLTPTWEKLFF

v_gene: TRBV12-3/TRBV12-4
d_gene: TRBD2
abundance: many
j_gene: TRBJ2-1
CDR3nt: TGTGCCAGCAGGCCGGGACTAGCGCAAGTCAATGAGCAGTTCTTC
CDR3aa: CASRPGLAQVNEQFF

v_gene: TRBV4-3
d_gene: TRBD2
abundance: NA
j_gene: TRBJ2-3
CDR3nt: TGCGCCAGCAGCCAAGAGGGGACTACCTTCACAGATACGCAGTATTTT
CDR3aa: CASSQEGTTFTDTQYF

v_gene: TRBV20-1
d_gene: NA
abundance: NA
j_gene: TRBJ2-5
CDR3nt: TGCAGTGCTAGAGATTCGACAGGTAGAGAGACCCAGTACTTC
CDR3aa: CSARDSTGRETQYF

v_gene: TRBV7-6
d_gene: TRBD1
abundance: many
j_gene: TRBJ1-1
CDR3nt: TGTGCCAGCAGTTTAATGGGGACAGAGAACACTGAAGCTTTCTTT
CDR3aa: CASSLMGTENTEAFF

v_gene: TRBV9
d_gene: TRBD1
abundance: many
j_gene: TRBJ1-1
CDR3nt: TGTGCCAGCAGCGTACGGGACAGGGGCCTTGAAGCTTTCTTT
CDR3aa: CASSVRDRGLEAFF

v_gene: TRBV5-1
d_gene: TRBD2
abundance: many
j_gene: TRBJ2-1
CDR3nt: TGCGCCAGCAGCTCGGAGGGACTAGCGGGCCGATACAATGAGCAGTTCTTC
CDR3aa: CASSSEGLAGRYNEQFF

v_gene: TRBV27
d_gene: NA
abundance: many
j_gene: TRBJ2-7
CDR3nt: TGTGCCAGCAGTTTGGGACACAACTCCTACGAGCAGTACTTC
CDR3aa: CASSLGHNSYEQYF

v_gene: TRBV5-6
d_gene: NA
abundance: few
j_gene: TRBJ2-1
CDR3nt: TGTGCCAGCAGCTTCGGGTTATACAATGAGCAGTTCTTC
CDR3aa: CASSFGLYNEQFF

v_gene: TRBV28
d_gene: NA
abundance: many
j_gene: TRBJ2-1
CDR3nt: TGTGCCAGCAGAGGACAGAACAATGAGCAGTTCTTC
CDR3aa: CASRGQNNEQFF

v_gene: TRBV5-1
d_gene: NA
abundance: many
j_gene: TRBJ2-1
CDR3nt: TGCGCCAGCAGCTTTGTGGGGTCCTACAATGAGCAGTTCTTC
CDR3aa: CASSFVGSYNEQFF

v_gene: TRBV2
d_gene: TRBD2
abundance: NA
j_gene: TRBJ2-2
CDR3nt: TGTGCCAGCAGCACTCTTCTGGGGCGGGAGGCCGGGGAGCTGTTTTTT
CDR3aa: CASSTLLGREAGELFF